The 7 T cell receptor beta chains given below trace back to one sample, sequenced in a study of blood T cell repertoires in COVID-19. Assay: immunoSEQ multiplex PCR; the TCRdb copy retains only in-frame clones and omits some. The table has about 160,000 clones, 78% seen once; the top ten hold roughly 13%. Input material: peripheral blood. Receptor source: a woman of 80 years or more with acute or convalescent COVID-19.

This chain joins TRBV19 and TRBJ1-3; D unclear. Germline assignment: CDR1 LNHDA and CDR2 SQIVND (reference sequence). CDR3 length: 15 amino acids. Trimming shortened V by 8 bases and J by 0 bases, and 14 bases separated the two germline ends. The CDR3 DNA reads TGTGCCAGTGTAAAAACGATGGCCTCTGGAAACACCATATATTTT. Translating gives CASVKTMASGNTIYF.

This sequence joins TRBV30 and TRBJ1-4; TRBD1 matches 8 bases. CDR1 is GTSNPN, CDR2 SVGIG, per germline (reference sequence). The CDR3 length is 14 residues. J was trimmed by 8 bases and V by 4 bases; bases with no gene match: 9. The CDR3 nucleotides are TGTGCCTGGAAACCCGGGACAGGCGCGGAAAAACTGTTTTTT. It codes for CAWKPGTGAEKLFF.

This clone showed up just a few times. V and J are TRBV29-1 and TRBJ1-4; the D is unclear. Germline V gives CDR1 SQVTM, CDR2 ANQGSEA. V shed 4 bases and J shed 4 bases, with 7 bases lying between them. The CDR3 totals 12 residues. CDR3 coding DNA: TGCAGCGTTGCACAGAATAATGAAAAACTGTTTTTT. The encoded protein is CSVAQNNEKLFF.

The chain joins TRBV4-1 to TRBJ2-3; D possibly corresponds to TRBD2 (6 bases). The CDR3 is made up of 16 amino acids. V was trimmed by 0 bases and J by 0 bases, leaving 10 bases between them. Germline V gene data show CDR1 as MGHRA and CDR2 as YSYEKL. The CDR3 DNA reads as TGCGCCAGCAGCCAAGATAATAGCGGTAGCACAGATACGCAGTATTTT. This codes for CASSQDNSGSTDTQYF.

The rearrangement joins TRBV9 to TRBJ2-5; D may be TRBD1 (5 bases). V was pared by 2 bases and J by 7 bases, with 12 bases between. This CDR3 spans 13 amino acids. Germline lookup yields CDR1 SGDLS and CDR2 YYNGEE. Here the CDR3 reads CASSVRDRGTQYF. The CDR3 coding sequence is TGTGCCAGCAGCGTTAGAGATAGGGGGACCCAGTACTTC.

The chain combines TRBV5-4 with TRBJ1-5, with D hard to call. The CDR3 is 13 amino acids. Germline CDR1 is SGHNT and CDR2 is YYREEE (reference sequence). Trimming cost V 2 bases and J 6 bases, with 9 bases left between them. CDR3 region: CASSFEGGQPQHF. DNA of the CDR3: TGTGCCAGCAGCTTTGAAGGAGGTCAGCCCCAGCATTTT.

CDR3 residues: CASSLGDRDSQPQHF. In nucleotides, the CDR3 is TGTGCCAGCAGCTTAGGCGACAGGGACAGTCAGCCCCAGCATTTT. The gene calls are TRBV13 and TRBJ1-5, with 7 bases aligning to TRBD1. The germline V gene has CDR1 PRHDT and CDR2 FYEKMQ (reference sequence). This CDR3 comprises 15 residues. V was clipped by 0 bases and J by 6 bases; unmatched bases: 5.